This paragraph reports one TCR beta chain. The antigen it binds to is not known. No base quality values were provided; no much bigger clone lies one nucleotide off. The sample originates from a study of blood T cell repertoires in COVID-19 (dated by TCRdb to 2018 to 2020). For the study in its entirety: The collaborator samples originated in the United States, Italy and Spain and spanned the acute and convalescent phases of COVID-19. The prospective study material was composed of cDNA or gDNA derived from T cells, B-cell-depleted T cells, or PBMCs. Deeply sampled blood TCRbeta repertoires from subjects exposed to, actively infected with, or recovered from COVID-19 were included in the dataset. A freely available public database, intended as a resource for researchers studying the immune response to SARS-CoV-2, is where the repertoires were released. The samples were drawn from two sources: the first 160 participants of the ongoing ImmuneRACE study, and over 950 subjects contributed by 6 global collaborators. A de-identified subject ID, COVID-19 status, age in years and sex were almost always included in the sample metadata. Where HLA class I and class II types were available, the types were taken from metadata supplied by the sample provider, not from assay-based typing. The research as a whole found: The quantity of clinical and demographic metadata differed by source and by participant and was supplied without curation.

The immunoSEQ Assay, a bias-controlled multiplex PCR, was used to amplify TCRbeta CDR3 regions from genomic DNA. Per the authors' processing: Within the assay, amplification of reference gene primers was used to estimate how many nucleated cells each sample contained. To quantify the absolute abundance of each unique TCRbeta CDR3 rearrangement, sequence reads were collapsed and filtered. For each sample, productive Simpson clonality was calculated as the square root of Simpson's diversity index across productive rearrangements. The table comes from immuneACCESS by way of TCRdb, which keeps in-frame sequences with V and J called. Part of the clones is missing from these tables; in studies checked, under half for an unresolved V gene and the rest for unknown reasons. That table gives V, J and clone size, and the DNA gave D and trimming. Here the sample has 210,000 or so clones; under 85% occur a single time. 0.95% to 1.5% of the sample is in the top ten clones.

Cut back by 0 bases and 4 bases, the V and J ends lie 10 bases apart. Measured from the cysteine to the phenylalanine, the CDR3 is 14 residues long. This entry keeps only the CDR3 DNA: 42 bases, framed from base 1. For CDR1 and CDR2, the germline V gene lists LGHNA and YSLEER. One collaborating source in Seattle enrolled patients while the patients were actively infected and followed the patients over time throughout the course of disease. Whole blood was collected in K2EDTA tubes by collaborating institutions according to the institutions' own protocols. For TCRbeta analysis, collaborators shipped samples as frozen whole blood, isolated PBMCs, or DNA extracted from either of those sample types.

The sequence is built from TRBV4-3 and TRBJ2-7; the D gene is not confidently resolved. This receptor was identified in a woman aged 25 to 39 with COVID-19, enrolled during active disease. Sequencing was done on a sample of peripheral blood. The DNA sequence follows: TGCGCCAGCAGCCAAGAGAGGAATAGGTACGAGCAGTACTTC. Translated, this is CASSQERNRYEQYF.